Below are 15 T cell receptor beta chains sequenced from a single sample in a study of shared clonotypes between healthy human individuals. The protocol was immunoSEQ multiplex PCR, while the TCRdb copy is restricted to in-frame clones and leaves out a portion. The table has millions of clones, about 95% seen once. Naivety among CD8 cells was defined by CD45RO negativity and positive CCR7 selection, thereby excluding terminally differentiated effector memory CD45RA+ cells. Sequenced: naive CD8+ T cells sorted from blood. The receptor set was obtained from a man aged 18 to 30 in good health.

This chain uses TRBV28 with TRBJ1-5; no reliable D call. Trimming shortened V by 6 bases and J by 0 bases, and 12 bases separated the two germline ends. From germline, CDR1 is MDHEN and CDR2 SYDVKM. This CDR3 contains 15 residues. The CDR3 spells CASRYIGLSNQPQHF. In DNA form, the CDR3 reads TGTGCCAGCAGGTATATAGGGCTTAGCAATCAGCCCCAGCATTTT.

The chain couples TRBV5-4 to TRBJ2-7, with a tentative D call TRBD2 (7 bases). V was cut by 0 bases and J by 3 bases, with 10 bases left in between. The germline gives CDR1 SGHNT, CDR2 YYREEE (reference sequence). The CDR3 contains 14 residues. As DNA, the CDR3 is TGTGCCAGCAGCTTGGCCGGGGGGCTCTACGAGCAGTACTTC. Residues: CASSLAGGLYEQYF.

The V call is TRBV6-1, the J call TRBJ1-5, with a possible D match to TRBD1 (6 bases). V gave up 3 bases and J gave up 2 bases, with 8 bases separating them. There are 14 residues in the CDR3. Germline V gene sequence: CDR1 MNHNS, CDR2 SASEGT. CDR3 protein: CASSDGGRNQPQHF. The CDR3 nucleotides are TGTGCCAGCAGTGATGGGGGGCGCAATCAGCCCCAGCATTTT.

This rearrangement joins TRBV7-8 to TRBJ1-4, with 7 bases aligning to TRBD1. V was clipped by 3 bases and J by 2 bases; unmatched bases: 6. The CDR3 is made up of 16 amino acids. The germline V gene has CDR1 SGHVS and CDR2 FQNEAQ. This chain's CDR3 is CASSLGGGETNEKLFF. DNA of the CDR3: TGTGCCAGCAGCTTGGGAGGGGGCGAGACTAATGAAAAACTGTTTTTT.

The chain couples TRBV7-2 to TRBJ1-5, with D perhaps TRBD1 (6 bases). The CDR3 is 15 amino acids. CDR1 and CDR2 (germline): SGHTA, FQGNSA. V was clipped by 7 bases and J by 0 bases, with 13 bases between them. This CDR3 is CASTRGGGSNQPQHF. The CDR3 nucleotides are TGTGCCAGCACCAGAGGGGGGGGTAGCAATCAGCCCCAGCATTTT.

The rearrangement links TRBV6-1 to TRBJ1-5; no firm D call. Trimming cost V 2 bases and J 1 base, with 18 bases left between them. The germline CDR1 and CDR2 sequences are MNHNS and SASEGT. CDR3 length equals 18 residues. DNA for the CDR3: TGTGCCAGCAGTGAAACCCCCCCCTGGGATCCAAGCAATCAGCCCCAGCATTTT. This translates into CASSETPPWDPSNQPQHF.

Details on this clone: Other DNA sequences in this sample translate to the same CDR3. V and J are TRBV6-1 and TRBJ2-7, with D maybe TRBD1 (6 bases). The V gene lost 6 bases and the J gene lost 2 bases, with 8 bases spanning the gap. Germline V gives CDR1 MNHNS, CDR2 SASEGT. The CDR3 runs to 12 residues. CDR3 coding DNA: TGTGCCAGCAGCGGACAGACCTACGAGCAGTACTTC. Residues: CASSGQTYEQYF.

This clone appeared once. The chain combines TRBV14 with TRBJ1-6, with 11 nucleotides matching TRBD1. The CDR3 extends over 16 amino acids. Germline V lookup: CDR1 SGHDN, CDR2 FVKESK. With V trimmed by 5 bases and J by 9 bases, 9 bases remained unmatched. CDR3 nucleotides: TGTGCCAGCAGCATACTAGGGGGGACAGGGGGTTCACCCCTCCACTTT. Its translation is CASSILGGTGGSPLHF.

A word on this clone: The sample has other DNA sequences that encode this CDR3 too. The V and J genes are TRBV27 and TRBJ2-1; tentative D call: TRBD2 (5 bases). Germline CDR1 reads MNHEY; CDR2 reads SMNVEV (reference sequence). Deletions cut 4 bases from V and 7 bases from J, with 8 bases between. The CDR3 totals 12 residues. CDR3 sequence reads: CASSSPGNEQFF. The CDR3 DNA reads TGTGCCAGCAGTTCCCCGGGGAATGAGCAGTTCTTC.

V usage is TRBV7-6 and J usage is TRBJ2-7; no clear D. Germline V CDR1 and CDR2: SGHVS, FNYEAQ. Trimming removed 5 bases from V and 2 bases from J, with 13 bases in between. This CDR3 contains 14 residues. The CDR3 reads CASSVDPLPYEQYF. CDR3 DNA: TGTGCCAGCAGCGTGGACCCCTTACCCTACGAGCAGTACTTC.

The J gene is TRBJ1-4, the V gene TRBV4-3; 7 bases align to TRBD1. The V and J ends lost 0 bases and 0 bases, in that order; junction bases with no gene match: 10. This CDR3 region has 19 residues. Germline CDR1 is LGHNA and CDR2 is YSLEER. Here the CDR3 reads CASSQDSIQGGATNEKLFF. CDR3 nucleotides: TGCGCCAGCAGCCAAGACAGTATCCAGGGGGGTGCAACTAATGAAAAACTGTTTTTT.

The chain couples TRBV5-1 to TRBJ2-3, with TRBD2 matching 14 bases. Per germline, CDR1 SGHRS and CDR2 YFSETQ. The CDR3 covers 17 residues. Trimming at V came to 3 bases and at J to 5 bases, leaving 8 bases not matched to a gene. The CDR3 sequence is CASSSGLAGDWRDTQYF. The CDR3 DNA follows: TGCGCCAGCAGCTCGGGACTAGCGGGGGACTGGAGAGATACGCAGTATTTT.

The sample holds one count of this clone. V and J are TRBV21-1 and TRBJ1-2. TRBV21-1 is labeled a pseudogene. The CDR3 is 18 residues long. CDR3 DNA: TGTGCCAGCAGCAAAGCAGGGCAGGGAGATTCGAATCACTATGGCTACACCTTC. This encodes CASSKAGQGDSNHYGYTF.

The CDR3 reads CASSPSEGQGYSGYTF. As DNA, the CDR3 is TGTGCCAGTAGTCCCTCGGAGGGACAGGGGTACTCTGGCTACACCTTC. The chain carries TRBV19 and TRBJ1-2; 10 nucleotides align to TRBD1. V dropped 5 bases and J dropped 7; count of bases not matched to a gene: 13. The CDR3 spans 16 residues. Germline CDR1 LNHDA, CDR2 SQIVND (reference sequence).

This chain joins TRBV5-1 and TRBJ2-1, with D perhaps being TRBD1 or TRBD2 (5 bases each). V was clipped by 4 bases and J by 6 bases, with 17 bases between them. CDR3 length: 15 amino acids. Germline CDR1 SGHRS, CDR2 YFSETQ. CDR3 sequence: CASSDQGPRGNEQFF. The CDR3 bases are TGCGCCAGCAGCGACCAGGGACCCCGGGGCAATGAGCAGTTCTTC.